Listed here are 8 T cell receptor beta chains from one sample, sequenced in a study of radiation and T cells in renal cell carcinoma. Only in-frame clones appear in the TCRdb table, and some are missing; sequencing was by immunoSEQ multiplex PCR. The sample includes 110,000 to 150,000 clones, roughly 90% of them seen just once. The time point: baseline pretreatment blood. Documented treatment: 15 Gy SBRT to primary tumor, nephrectomy 4 weeks later. The sample was blood, taken from a patient whose treatment included radiotherapy and nephrectomy. Receptors originate from a woman aged 45-60 years with renal cell carcinoma.

This clone was seen just once. The rearrangement joins TRBV11-3 to TRBJ2-7; D is uncertain. This CDR3 is 13 amino acids long. Trimming stripped 5 bases from V and 3 bases from J, with 11 bases between. The germline V gene encodes CDR1 SGHNT and CDR2 YENEEA. The CDR3 region has the DNA TGTGCCAGCAGCGCCGGTCGTAACTACGAGCAGTACTTC. It yields the protein CASSAGRNYEQYF.

This clone has a handful of counts. The V call is TRBV6-5, the J call TRBJ1-5; D is undetermined. V lost 4 bases and J lost 6, with 16 bases in between. CDR1 is MNHEY, CDR2 SVGAGI, per germline. This CDR3 spans 15 amino acids. The CDR3, as DNA: TGTGCCAGCAGTTCTCGGGTGGGCTTCGGTCAGCCCCAGCATTTT. Translated, it gives CASSSRVGFGQPQHF.

The chain uses TRBV13 and TRBJ1-2, with unresolved D. Germline lookup yields CDR1 PRHDT and CDR2 FYEKMQ (reference sequence). The CDR3 spans 13 residues. Trimming cost V 7 bases and J 1 base, with 10 bases left between them. Here the CDR3 DNA reads TGTGCCAGCACCGGCACGGTTAACTATGGCTACACCTTC. It codes for CASTGTVNYGYTF.

The chain recombines TRBV19 with TRBJ2-3, with 11 bases fitting TRBD2. The CDR3 has 15 amino acids. CDR1 is LNHDA, CDR2 SQIVND, per germline (reference sequence). Trimming cost V 6 bases and J 6 bases; bases outside gene matches: 8. The CDR3 spells CASSYIAGGLDTQYF. The CDR3 DNA reads as TGTGCCAGTAGCTACATAGCGGGGGGGTTGGATACGCAGTATTTT.

The V gene is TRBV19, the J gene TRBJ1-2; possible D gene TRBD1, 5 bases. Deletions cut 6 bases from V and 2 bases from J, with 16 bases between. Germline lookup yields CDR1 LNHDA and CDR2 SQIVND (reference sequence). The CDR3 runs to 15 residues. The CDR3 spells CASRSEGNINYGYTF. CDR3 bases: TGTGCCAGTAGATCAGAGGGGAATATAAACTATGGCTACACCTTC. The variable domain in full, completed from reference TRBV19 and TRBJ1-2, reads DGGITQSPKYLFRKEGQNVTLSCEQNLNHDAMYWYRQDPGQGLRLIYYSQIVNDFQKGDIAEGYSVSREKKESFPLTVTSAQKNPTAFYLCASRSEGNINYGYTFGSGTRLTVV.

The chain carries TRBV29-1 and TRBJ2-3, with unresolved D. CDR1 is SQVTM, CDR2 ANQGSEA, per germline. The CDR3 covers 12 residues. V lost 1 base and J 4 bases, leaving 6 bases between the germline ends. This CDR3 is CSVEVSADTQYF. CDR3 DNA: TGCAGCGTTGAAGTATCGGCAGATACGCAGTATTTT.

V is TRBV4-3 and J is TRBJ2-2, with D hard to call. Per the germline V gene, CDR1 is LGHNA and CDR2 is YSLEER. The CDR3 contains 14 residues. Trimming took 2 bases from V and 3 from J, leaving 7 bases between them. This CDR3 reads CASSQRWDTGELFF. The CDR3 nucleotides read TGCGCCAGCAGCCAAAGGTGGGACACCGGGGAGCTGTTTTTT.

This chain joins TRBV6-1 and TRBJ1-4; D perhaps matches TRBD1 (6 bases). Deletions cut 5 bases from V and 5 bases from J, with 15 bases between. The CDR3 has 15 amino acids. Per germline, CDR1 MNHNS and CDR2 SASEGT. The CDR3 nucleotides read TGTGCCAGCAGTTTTTCGGACAGTTTAAATGAAAAACTGTTTTTT. Its translation: CASSFSDSLNEKLFF.